This record concerns one T cell receptor beta chain sequence. These data come from a study of blood T cell repertoires in COVID-19. Overall study: Whether acute or convalescent, the COVID-19 samples came from the United States, Italy and Spain. From T cells, B-cell-depleted T cells, or PBMCs came the material, which was cDNA or gDNA.

Study processing details: Amplification from reference gene primers served as the basis for estimated nucleated cell counts. The table came from immunoSEQ multiplex PCR; TCRdb's copy has only in-frame clones and leaves some out. D and trimming come from the DNA, and the V and J calls and clone size come from that table. The sample has 90,000 to 100,000 clones, around 85% seen once. CDR1 and CDR2 (germline): SGHAT, FQNNGV. The V segment lost 6 bases and the J segment 5 bases; nucleotides outside the gene matches: 15. This CDR3 spans 17 amino acids. This chain connects TRBV11-2 to TRBJ1-2; the match to TRBD1 covers 10 bases. The TCR sequence derives from a human donor in a cohort sampled during active COVID-19. Sequencing was performed on peripheral blood. CDR3: CASSQKVVTGGTYGYTF. CDR3 nucleotides: TGTGCCAGCAGTCAAAAAGTTGTGACAGGGGGCACATATGGCTACACCTTC.